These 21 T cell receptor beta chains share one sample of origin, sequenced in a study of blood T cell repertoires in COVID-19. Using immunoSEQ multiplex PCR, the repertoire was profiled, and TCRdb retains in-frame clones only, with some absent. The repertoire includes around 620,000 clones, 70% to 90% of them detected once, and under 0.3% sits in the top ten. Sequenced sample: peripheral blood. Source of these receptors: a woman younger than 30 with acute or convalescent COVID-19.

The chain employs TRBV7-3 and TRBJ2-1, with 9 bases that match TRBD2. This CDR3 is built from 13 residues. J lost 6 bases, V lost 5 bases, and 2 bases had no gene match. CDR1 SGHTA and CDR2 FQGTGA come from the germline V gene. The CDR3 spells CASSPRGGNEQFF. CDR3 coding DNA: TGTGCCAGCAGCCCGCGGGGGGGCAATGAGCAGTTCTTC.

CDR3 in amino acids: CASSLYRDRISYEQYF. CDR3 in DNA: TGTGCCAGCAGCCTGTATCGGGACAGAATATCCTACGAGCAGTACTTC. The gene calls are TRBV7-9 and TRBJ2-7; TRBD1 matches at 7 bases. Germline V gene sequence: CDR1 SEHNR, CDR2 FQNEAQ (reference sequence). The CDR3 is 16 amino acids. Germline trimming cut 5 bases from V and 1 base from J; bases unmatched to any gene: 11.

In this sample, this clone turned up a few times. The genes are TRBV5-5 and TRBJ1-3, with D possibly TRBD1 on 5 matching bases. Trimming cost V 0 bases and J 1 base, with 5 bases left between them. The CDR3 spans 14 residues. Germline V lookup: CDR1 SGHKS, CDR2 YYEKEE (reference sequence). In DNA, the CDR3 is TGTGCCAGCAGCTTGGAGGGGTCTGGAAACACCATATATTTT. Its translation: CASSLEGSGNTIYF.

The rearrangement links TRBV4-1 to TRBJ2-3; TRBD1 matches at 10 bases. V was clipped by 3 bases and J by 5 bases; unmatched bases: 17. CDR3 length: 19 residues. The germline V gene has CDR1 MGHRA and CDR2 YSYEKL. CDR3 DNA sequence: TGCGCCAGCAGCCATCTGGGACAGGGGCCGTTTCTTAAAGGAGATACGCAGTATTTT. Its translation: CASSHLGQGPFLKGDTQYF.

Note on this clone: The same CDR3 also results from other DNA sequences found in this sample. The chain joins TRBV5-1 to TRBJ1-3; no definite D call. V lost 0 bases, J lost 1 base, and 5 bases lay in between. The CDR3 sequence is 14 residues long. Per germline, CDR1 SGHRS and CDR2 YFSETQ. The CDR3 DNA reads TGCGCCAGCAGCTTGGGTCAGTCTGGAAACACCATATATTTT. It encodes CASSLGQSGNTIYF.

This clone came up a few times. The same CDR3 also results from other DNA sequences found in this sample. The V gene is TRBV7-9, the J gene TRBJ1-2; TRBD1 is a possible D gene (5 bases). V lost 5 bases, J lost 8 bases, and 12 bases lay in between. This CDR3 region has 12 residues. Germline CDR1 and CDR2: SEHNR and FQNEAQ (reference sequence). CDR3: CASSPRGVGYTF. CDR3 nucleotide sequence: TGTGCCAGCAGCCCCCGGGGGGTCGGCTACACCTTC.

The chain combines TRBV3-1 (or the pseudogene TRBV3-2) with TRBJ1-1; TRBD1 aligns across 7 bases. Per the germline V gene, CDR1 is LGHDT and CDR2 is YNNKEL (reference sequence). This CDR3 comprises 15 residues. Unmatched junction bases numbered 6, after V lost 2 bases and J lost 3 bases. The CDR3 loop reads CASSQNTGVYTEAFF. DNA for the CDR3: TGTGCCAGCAGCCAAAATACAGGGGTGTACACTGAAGCTTTCTTT.

This chain's CDR3 is CASSYSRASGLDYNEQFF. The CDR3 DNA reads as TGTGCCAGCAGTTACTCGAGAGCTAGTGGACTAGACTACAATGAGCAGTTCTTC. V usage is TRBV6-2 or TRBV6-3 and J usage is TRBJ2-1; 7 bases fit TRBD2. The CDR3 loop spans 18 amino acids. V dropped 0 bases and J dropped 3; count of bases not matched to a gene: 11. Looked up from germline, CDR1 is MNHEY and CDR2 is SVGEGT.

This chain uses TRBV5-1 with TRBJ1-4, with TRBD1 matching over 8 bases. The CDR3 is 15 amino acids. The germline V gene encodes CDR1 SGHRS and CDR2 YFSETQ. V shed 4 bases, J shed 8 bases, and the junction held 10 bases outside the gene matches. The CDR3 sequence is CASSPQGARAEKLFF. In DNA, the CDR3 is TGCGCCAGCAGCCCCCAGGGGGCCAGGGCCGAAAAACTGTTTTTT.

DNA of the CDR3: TGTGCCAGCAGCTTACCATTCCGCTGGACAAACCTTTCCTATGGCTACACCTTC. It translates to CASSLPFRWTNLSYGYTF. The gene calls are TRBV7-9 and TRBJ1-2; TRBD1 is a possible D gene (5 bases). Germline CDR1 is SEHNR and CDR2 is FQNEAQ (reference sequence). The CDR3 spans 18 residues. Trimming removed 2 bases from V and 4 bases from J, with 23 bases in between.

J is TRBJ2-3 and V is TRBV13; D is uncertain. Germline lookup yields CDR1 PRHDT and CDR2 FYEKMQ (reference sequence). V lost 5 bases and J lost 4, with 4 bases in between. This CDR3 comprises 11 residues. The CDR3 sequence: CASSLSDTQYF. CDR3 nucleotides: TGTGCCAGCAGCCTTTCAGATACGCAGTATTTT. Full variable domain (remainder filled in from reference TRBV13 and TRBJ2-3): AAGVIQSPRHLIKEKRETATLKCYPIPRHDTVYWYQQGPGQDPQFLISFYEKMQSDKGSIPDRFSAQQFSDYHSELNMSSLELGDSALYFCASSLSDTQYFGPGTRLTVL.

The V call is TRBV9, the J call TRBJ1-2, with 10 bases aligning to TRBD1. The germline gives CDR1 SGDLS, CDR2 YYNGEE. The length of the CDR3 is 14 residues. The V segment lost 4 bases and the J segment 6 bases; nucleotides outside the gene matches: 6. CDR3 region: CASSPRGTGDGYTF. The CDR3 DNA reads TGTGCCAGCAGCCCTCGTGGGACAGGGGATGGCTACACCTTC.

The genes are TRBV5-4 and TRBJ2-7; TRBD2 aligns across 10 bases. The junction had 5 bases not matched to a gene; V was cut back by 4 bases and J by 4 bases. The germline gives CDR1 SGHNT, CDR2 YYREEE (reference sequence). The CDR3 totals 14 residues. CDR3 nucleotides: TGTGCCAGCAGCCCTGCGACTAGCGGGTACGAGCAGTACTTC. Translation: CASSPATSGYEQYF. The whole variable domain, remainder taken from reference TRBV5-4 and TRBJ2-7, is ETGVTQSPTHLIKTRGQQVTLRCSSQSGHNTVSWYQQALGQGPQFIFQYYREEENGRGNFPPRFSGLQFPNYSSELNVNALELDDSALYLCASSPATSGYEQYFGPGTRLTVT.

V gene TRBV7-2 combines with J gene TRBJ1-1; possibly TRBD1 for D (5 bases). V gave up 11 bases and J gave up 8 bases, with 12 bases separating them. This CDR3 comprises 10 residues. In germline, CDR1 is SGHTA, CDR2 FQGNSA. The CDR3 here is CAAGLSEAFF. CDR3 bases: TGTGCCGCAGGGCTTTCCGAAGCTTTCTTT.

CDR3 protein: CASSSWTGGLNTEAFF. CDR3 DNA sequence: TGTGCCAGCAGTTCGTGGACAGGGGGCCTTAACACTGAAGCTTTCTTT. V gene TRBV27 combines with J gene TRBJ1-1; 11 bases map to TRBD1. The CDR3 has 16 amino acids. Germline CDR1 and CDR2: MNHEY and SMNVEV (reference sequence). The junction had 6 bases not matched to a gene; V was cut back by 4 bases and J by 2 bases.

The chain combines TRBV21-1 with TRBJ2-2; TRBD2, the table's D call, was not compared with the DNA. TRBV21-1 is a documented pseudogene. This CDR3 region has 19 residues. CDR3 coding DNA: TGTGCCAGCAGCAAAGTGACCGGACTAGCGGGGGGTTACACCGGGGAGCTGTTTTTT. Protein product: CASSKVTGLAGGYTGELFF.

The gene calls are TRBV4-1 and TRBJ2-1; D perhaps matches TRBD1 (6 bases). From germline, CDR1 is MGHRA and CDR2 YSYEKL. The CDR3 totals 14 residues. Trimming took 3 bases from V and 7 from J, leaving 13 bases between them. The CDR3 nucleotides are TGCGCCAGCAGCCATAACACACAGGGAAATGAGCAGTTCTTC. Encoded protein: CASSHNTQGNEQFF.

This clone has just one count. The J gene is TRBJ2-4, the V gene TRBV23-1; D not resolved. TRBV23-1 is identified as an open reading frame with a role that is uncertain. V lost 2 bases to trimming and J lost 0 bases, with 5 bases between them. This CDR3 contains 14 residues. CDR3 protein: CASSQPVAKNIQYF. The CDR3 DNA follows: TGCGCCAGCAGTCAACCAGTAGCCAAAAACATTCAGTACTTC.

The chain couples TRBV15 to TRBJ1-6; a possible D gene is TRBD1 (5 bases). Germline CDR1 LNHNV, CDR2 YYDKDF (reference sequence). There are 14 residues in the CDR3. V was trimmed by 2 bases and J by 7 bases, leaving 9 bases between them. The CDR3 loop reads CATSRQGGNSPLHF. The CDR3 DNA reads TGTGCCACCAGCAGACAGGGCGGCAATTCACCCCTCCACTTT.

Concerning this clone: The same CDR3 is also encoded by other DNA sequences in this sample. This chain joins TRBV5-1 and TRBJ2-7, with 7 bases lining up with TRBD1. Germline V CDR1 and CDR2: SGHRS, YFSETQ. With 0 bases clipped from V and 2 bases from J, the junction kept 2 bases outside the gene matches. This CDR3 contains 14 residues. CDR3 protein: CASSLVQGAYEQYF. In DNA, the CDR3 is TGCGCCAGCAGCTTGGTTCAGGGGGCCTACGAGCAGTACTTC.

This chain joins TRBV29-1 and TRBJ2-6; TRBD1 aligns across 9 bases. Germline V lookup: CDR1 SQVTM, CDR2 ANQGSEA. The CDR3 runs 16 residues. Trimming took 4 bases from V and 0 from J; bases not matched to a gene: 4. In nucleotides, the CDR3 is TGCAGCGTTGCTGACAGGGGGGTCTCTGGGGCCAACGTCCTGACTTTC. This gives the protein CSVADRGVSGANVLTF.